What follows is one T cell receptor beta chain and its context. This record comes from a study of blood T cells in healthy people across ages. Primers used in a second PCR of about 6 to 11 cycles were a sample-barcoded 5' primer and a J-beta primer mix. In TCRdb, the 5' RACE reads were re-called with MiXCR into one record per CDR3 protein. The data contain some 560,000 distinct CDR3 sequences, approximately 26% of them singletons. The CDR3 length is 20 residues. A further study also used this sample, focusing on T cells of mothers and their children.

The receptor was derived from a boy between 2 and 15 years old in good health. The sample comprised blood. This sequence joins TRBV21-1 and TRBJ2-5; the DNA was not compared with TRBD2, the D call given in the table. TRBV21-1 counts as a pseudogene. In nucleotides, the CDR3 is TGTGCCAGCAGCAAATCCCTACGTGTAGCGGGAGCCCCTTTCCAAGAGACCCAGTACTTC. Amino acid sequence: CASSKSLRVAGAPFQETQYF.